This TCR beta chain was captured by sequencing in a study of technical replicates of blood from a few donors. Only in-frame clones appear in the TCRdb table, and some are missing; sequencing was by immunoSEQ multiplex PCR. There are about 75,000 clones in the sample; approximately 96% occur only once, and around 0.2% lies in the top ten. The ends were cut back, 1 base at V and 0 bases at J, with 8 bases in the middle. Germline CDR1 reads SGHNT; CDR2 reads YENEEA. This CDR3 region has 15 residues. The gene calls are TRBV11-3 and TRBJ2-3, with D perhaps TRBD1 (6 bases). This clonotype was sampled from a human donor in good health. The sample consisted of T cells isolated from PBMCs. CDR3 DNA sequence: TGTGCCAGCAGCTTAGCAAGGGGGAGCACAGATACGCAGTATTTT. Encoded protein: CASSLARGSTDTQYF.